The T cell receptor (beta chain) described here comes from a study of blood T cell repertoires in COVID-19. Overall study context: Samples of COVID-19 (acute and convalescent) were obtained from the United States, Italy and Spain. T cells, B-cell-depleted T cells, or PBMCs supplied cDNA or gDNA.

Study processing details: Estimated nucleated cell counts came from reference gene primer amplification. The repertoire was sequenced with immunoSEQ multiplex PCR; TCRdb's copy has only in-frame clones and lacks some. D and trimming come from the DNA, and the V and J calls and clone size come from that table. Of more than 300,000 clones in the sample, about 90% were seen once. Trimming pared 5 bases from V and 4 bases from J, leaving 7 bases between. The germline CDR1 and CDR2 sequences are DFQATT and SNEGSKA (reference sequence). This CDR3 has 11 residues. The chain has TRBV20-1 and TRBJ2-3; possibly TRBD2 for D (6 bases). Sequencing was performed on peripheral blood. This TCR came from a man in his late teens or twenties who had recovered from COVID-19. CDR3 amino acids: CSARLADTQYF. In DNA, the CDR3 is TGCAGTGCTCGACTAGCAGATACGCAGTATTTT.